Listed below are T cell receptor beta chains from one sample, sequenced in a study of blood T cells in healthy people across ages. TCRdb reprocessed the 5' RACE reads via MiXCR and lists one record per CDR3 protein. The table includes approximately 880,000 distinct CDR3 sequences, 45% to 50% detected once. Sequenced material: blood. Receptors originate from a man aged 25 to 40 in good health. The CDR3 runs from the conserved cysteine through the conserved F or W. D genes are given only for firm matches. Expanded clones get a size class; other rows say once, few or many, or leave the size out.

clone_size	v_call	d_call	j_call	cdr3_nt	cdr3_aa
few	TRBV27	-	TRBJ2-7	TGTGCCAGCAGCCCAGGGAGCGGGTTAACTGGGGAGAACGAGCAGTACTTC	CASSPGSGLTGENEQYF
-	TRBV27	TRBD2	TRBJ2-1	TGTGCCAGCAGTTCACCCCTTAGCGGGGGGGCTTACAATGAGCAGTTATTC	CASSSPLSGGAYNEQLF
few	TRBV11-1	-	TRBJ2-7	TGTGCCAGCAGCTCCGGGACACCATACTACGAGCAGTACTTC	CASSSGTPYYEQYF
-	TRBV29-1	TRBD1	TRBJ1-1	TGCAGCGTTAGGGGACAGGGCACTGAAGCTTTCTTT	CSVRGQGTEAFF
-	TRBV12-3/TRBV12-4	-	TRBJ1-3	TGTGCCAGCACCTTGGGAAACACCATATATTTT	CASTLGNTIYF
-	TRBV12-3/TRBV12-4	TRBD1	TRBJ1-6	TGTGCCAGCAGTGCACGGACAGGGGGTCGCTCCTATAATTCACCCCTCCACTTT	CASSARTGGRSYNSPLHF
-	TRBV7-8	-	TRBJ2-1	TGTGCCAGCAGCGGTCGTAAAGGGGGACAAGACAATGAGCAGTTCTTC	CASSGRKGGQDNEQFF
-	TRBV24-1	TRBD1	TRBJ2-3	TGTGCCACCAGTGATGATAACAGGGGCCAGTATTTT	CATSDDNRGQYF
-	TRBV7-2	TRBD1	TRBJ2-7	TGTGCCAGCAGACAGGGACAGGACTACGAGCAGTACTTC	CASRQGQDYEQYF
-	TRBV6-2/TRBV6-3	TRBD2	TRBJ2-7	TGTGCCAGCAGTTATTCCACTCAGGGACTAGCGGACTGGTCCGGGGACGAGCAGTACTTC	CASSYSTQGLADWSGDEQYF
-	TRBV7-2	TRBD1	TRBJ1-6	TGTGCCAGCAGCAGACAGGGAGGAAGTTCACCCCTCCACTTT	CASSRQGGSSPLHF
-	TRBV29-1	-	TRBJ1-2	TGCAGCGTTCTCTCAACGGCCCGGAACTATGGCTACACCTTC	CSVLSTARNYGYTF
-	TRBV7-2	TRBD1	TRBJ2-7	TGTGCCAGCAGTAAAAACAGGGGTTCTACCTACGAGCAGTACTTC	CASSKNRGSTYEQYF
few	TRBV30	TRBD2	TRBJ2-4	TGTGCCTGGAGAGCTAGCGGGGGAAACATTCAGTACTTC	CAWRASGGNIQYF
-	TRBV12-3/TRBV12-4	TRBD2	TRBJ2-7	TGTGCCAGCAACCGGGGGGGAGACCTTTACGAGCAGTACTTC	CASNRGGDLYEQYF
-	TRBV7-2	TRBD1	TRBJ1-2	TGTGCCAGCAGCCACCGGGGACAGCCCTCTAAGTATGGCTACACCTTC	CASSHRGQPSKYGYTF
-	TRBV20-1	-	TRBJ1-2	TGCAGTGCTGCTCCGATCCCTTCCTATGGCTACACCTTC	CSAAPIPSYGYTF
-	TRBV20-1	TRBD2	TRBJ2-1	TGCAATGCTAGACAGACTAGCGGGGGTAACAATGAGCAGTTCTTC	CNARQTSGGNNEQFF
-	TRBV4-1	TRBD1	TRBJ2-5	TGCGCCAGCAGCCAAGATATCCTCGTCTCGGGACAGCAAGAGACCCAGTACTTC	CASSQDILVSGQQETQYF
few	TRBV29-1	-	TRBJ2-3	TGCAGCGTCCACAGGGGCACAGATACGCAGTATTTT	CSVHRGTDTQYF
-	TRBV4-1	TRBD1	TRBJ2-1	TGCGCCAGCAGCCAAGTCTCGGGACAGGGTGACAATGAGCAGTTCTTC	CASSQVSGQGDNEQFF